Listed below are T cell receptor beta chains from one sample, sequenced in a study of blood T cells in healthy people across ages. TCRdb processed the 5' RACE reads anew with MiXCR; each CDR3 protein has one entry. This table has 750,000 to 950,000 distinct CDR3 sequences, 25% to 30% appearing once. The data were also submitted as part of a second study, on T cells of mothers and their children.

The specimen sequenced was blood. These TCRs come from a woman aged 40 to 50 in good health. The CDR3 runs from the conserved cysteine through the conserved F or W. D genes are given only for firm matches. Not all rows give a size; the values are once, few, many and, for expanded clones, a class.

clone_size	d_call	v_call	j_call	cdr3_nt	cdr3_aa
-	TRBD1	TRBV4-2	TRBJ1-2	TGTGCCAGCAGCCCTTCGGGACAGGGAATTTCGGGCTACACCTTC	CASSPSGQGISGYTF
many	-	TRBV9	TRBJ1-2	TGTGCCAGCAGCCCGGGACACCTGAACTATGGCTACACCTTC	CASSPGHLNYGYTF
-	-	TRBV15	TRBJ1-2	TGTGCCGCCAGCATAGGACAGAATTATGGCTACACTTTC	CAASIGQNYGYTF
-	-	TRBV13	TRBJ2-5	TGTGCCAGCAGCTTAGACGTAGAGACCCAGTACTTC	CASSLDVETQYF
-	-	TRBV7-3	TRBJ2-1	TGTGCCAGCAGCTTAATCGGTCAGGGGGGTGAGCAGTTCTTC	CASSLIGQGGEQFF
-	TRBD1	TRBV3-1	TRBJ2-2	TGTGCCAGCAGGGGACAGGGGAGAAACACCGGGGAGCTGTTTTTT	CASRGQGRNTGELFF
many	-	TRBV12-3/TRBV12-4	TRBJ2-7	TGTGCCAGCAGTTTATGGCTAGCGAACGAGCAGTACTTC	CASSLWLANEQYF
many	TRBD2	TRBV4-2	TRBJ2-3	TGTGCCAGCAGCCAAGATAGCGGGGGGCCAGATACGCAGTATTTT	CASSQDSGGPDTQYF
-	TRBD1	TRBV4-3	TRBJ2-4	TGCGCCAGCAGCCAACCCGGGACAGGGGGGGACATTCAGTACTTC	CASSQPGTGGDIQYF
many	-	TRBV20-1	TRBJ2-3	TGCAGTGCTTGCAAGGTGCTTCGGGTGGATACGCAGTATTTT	CSACKVLRVDTQYF
-	-	TRBV6-2/TRBV6-3	TRBJ2-3	TGTGCCAGCAGCGATAAAGAGGGGGGCCTCGCAGATACGCAGTATTTT	CASSDKEGGLADTQYF
-	-	TRBV20-1	TRBJ2-1	TGCAGTGCACCCCAGAGGGGGGGCGCATCCTACAATGAGCAGTTCTTC	CSAPQRGGASYNEQFF
many	-	TRBV20-1	TRBJ2-1	TGCAGTGCTAGAGCCGACCACAATGAGCAGTTCTTC	CSARADHNEQFF
once	-	TRBV29-1	TRBJ1-1	TGCAGCGCCGGGACAACGAACACTGAAGCTTTCTTT	CSAGTTNTEAFF
-	TRBD2	TRBV20-1	TRBJ2-7	TGCAGTGCTATTGGCCTTAGCGGGAGTTCCTACGAGCAGTACTTC	CSAIGLSGSSYEQYF
-	TRBD1	TRBV6-2/TRBV6-3	TRBJ2-2	TGTGCCAGCAGTTACACTTTAGACAGGGGCATTTCGAACACCGGGGAGCTGTTTTTT	CASSYTLDRGISNTGELFF
-	TRBD1	TRBV27	TRBJ1-4	TGTGCCAGCAGTGCGACAGGGTGGAAAGGAGAAAAACTGTTTTTT	CASSATGWKGEKLFF
-	TRBD1	TRBV5-1	TRBJ1-1	TGCGCCAGCAGCTTGAAGGGGACAGGGGCGCTGACTGAAGCTTTCTTT	CASSLKGTGALTEAFF
once	TRBD2	TRBV20-1	TRBJ2-7	TGCAGTGCTAAATTAGCGGGAGTGGGCGAGCAGTACTTC	CSAKLAGVGEQYF
many	-	TRBV20-1	TRBJ1-2	TGCAGTGCTAGGCGGGGCAGGCACGGCTACACCTTC	CSARRGRHGYTF
-	TRBD1	TRBV18	TRBJ1-1	TGTGCCGGCTCAACCGGGACAGTAGAAGCTTTCTTT	CAGSTGTVEAFF
-	TRBD1	TRBV28	TRBJ1-4	TGTGCCAGCAGTTCCTACAGGGGAACTAATGAAAAACTGTTTTTT	CASSSYRGTNEKLFF
few	TRBD1	TRBV6-1	TRBJ1-2	TGTGCCAGCAGTGACGCTCGGGACAGGGGGCCGGGCTATGGCTACACCTTC	CASSDARDRGPGYGYTF
many	-	TRBV20-1	TRBJ2-3	TGCAGCCATCGATCGAGGGGGTCCACAGATACGCAGTATTTT	CSHRSRGSTDTQYF
few	-	TRBV30	TRBJ1-5	TGTGCCTGGAAAGGGGGGCCTGGCAATCAGCCCCAGCATTTT	CAWKGGPGNQPQHF
few	TRBD1	TRBV9	TRBJ2-3	TGTGCCAGCAGCGTCGTTGGACAGGGGCCTTCGACAGATACGCAGTATTTT	CASSVVGQGPSTDTQYF
-	TRBD2	TRBV27	TRBJ2-6	TGTGCCAGCAGACCAACTAGCGGGGGGGCTGGGGCCAACGTCCTGACTTTC	CASRPTSGGAGANVLTF
few	-	TRBV10-3	TRBJ1-1	TGTGCCATCAGTGAAACGCGGGAGGCTTTCTTT	CAISETREAFF
few	-	TRBV5-1	TRBJ1-4	TGCGCCAGCAGCTTGGCCTCACAGCCTAATGAAAAACTGTTTTTT	CASSLASQPNEKLFF
-	-	TRBV5-5	TRBJ2-5	TGTGCCAGCAGCCTCCGGGCGTGGGAGACTCAGTACTTC	CASSLRAWETQYF
-	-	TRBV28	TRBJ2-7	TGTGCCAGCACCTCATCCTACGAGCGGTACTTC	CASTSSYERYF
many	TRBD2	TRBV9	TRBJ2-1	TGTGCCAGCAGCAAGGGGCTAGCGGGGGACAATGAGCAGTTCTTC	CASSKGLAGDNEQFF
-	-	TRBV9	TRBJ2-5	TGTGCCAGCAGCCCCCGACAGGATGAAGAGACCCAGTACTTC	CASSPRQDEETQYF
-	-	TRBV29-1	TRBJ2-1	TGCAGCGTACGGGCAGGGGATCGCAATGAGCAGTTCTTC	CSVRAGDRNEQFF
-	-	TRBV7-3	TRBJ1-1	TGTGCCAGCAGCTTAATGCTGGGGCGTAGCACTGAAGCTTTCTTT	CASSLMLGRSTEAFF
few	-	TRBV7-9	TRBJ1-2	TGTGCCAGCAGCTTAGAGGTAGCTAACTATGGCTACACCTTC	CASSLEVANYGYTF
many	-	TRBV29-1	TRBJ2-6	TGCAGCGTTGGCCTAAATGGGGCCAACGTCCTGACTTTC	CSVGLNGANVLTF
few	-	TRBV5-6	TRBJ1-2	TGTGCTAGCAGCCCGCAGACGGCGAACTATGGCTACACCTTC	CASSPQTANYGYTF
many	-	TRBV10-3	TRBJ1-2	TGTGCCATCAGGAGCGACAGCAACTATGGCTACACCTTC	CAIRSDSNYGYTF
few	TRBD2	TRBV4-3	TRBJ2-7	TGCGCCAGCAGCCAGTCTACTAGCGGGGGCCTGTACTTC	CASSQSTSGGLYF
few	-	TRBV10-3	TRBJ2-3	TGTGCCATCAGCGACCCCCTGACGGTTGGGTTCCCCACAGATACGCAGTATTTT	CAISDPLTVGFPTDTQYF
medium-sized	TRBD2	TRBV7-3	TRBJ2-1	TGTGCCAGCAGCTCTAGCGGGGGCACACGTTACAATGAGCAGTTCTTC	CASSSSGGTRYNEQFF
-	-	TRBV5-8	TRBJ1-2	TGTGCCAGCAGCTTGCTAAGCAGAACTAACTATGGCTACACCTTC	CASSLLSRTNYGYTF
-	TRBD2	TRBV28	TRBJ2-1	TGTGCCAGCAGTTTGGGGAAAGGTAGCGGGATCAATGAGCAGTTCTTC	CASSLGKGSGINEQFF
-	-	TRBV28	TRBJ1-1	TGTGCCACCCGGGATACCATGAACACTGAAGCTTTCTTT	CATRDTMNTEAFF
-	-	TRBV6-1	TRBJ1-1	TGTGCCAGCACTAACCCAAATCAGGGTTTGGGGCGGAGGAACACTGAAGCTTTCTTT	CASTNPNQGLGRRNTEAFF
-	-	TRBV5-5	TRBJ1-3	TGTGCCAGCAGACCGGACCCAGGCTCTGGAAACACCATATATTTT	CASRPDPGSGNTIYF
many	-	TRBV20-1	TRBJ2-7	TGCAGGGCAAACACCAACTCCTACGAGCAGTACTTC	CRANTNSYEQYF
-	-	TRBV7-9	TRBJ2-7	TGTGCCAGCAGCTTAGGGAACTCGGTTGGCCACGAGCAGTACTTC	CASSLGNSVGHEQYF